This entry concerns a single TCR beta chain. Its matching antigen is unknown. The Oncomine TCR Beta short-read assay sequenced DNA from cultured CD4+ T cells. From the PCR reads, TCRdb called clonotypes with MiXCR, one entry per CDR3 protein. The profile shows 20,000 to 25,000 distinct CDR3 sequences, 35% to 55% of them singletons. Treatment here: approximately nine-day PBMC culture with coronavirus spike peptide pools or control peptides (ViraFEST assay). Following culture for more than nine days, CD4+ T cells were isolated by negative selection. This CDR3 is 16 amino acids long. Trimming at V came to 6 bases and at J to 5 bases, leaving 11 bases not matched to a gene. Germline V lookup: CDR1 LGHNA, CDR2 YNFKEQ. The sample belongs to a study of vaccination and CD4 T cells after COVID-19. About the study: At a median approximately 100 days (range 35 to 161) after diagnosis, post-COVID samples were drawn.

The study, taken as a whole, reports: Within the convalescent patients, a median around 90% of the SARS-CoV-2-reactive clones were ones that appeared only post-vaccination.

The chain has TRBV4-2 and TRBJ1-1; 11 nucleotides match TRBD1. Material for sequencing was CD4+ T cells from blood, cultured in vitro. The sequence came from a human donor who had recovered from COVID-19. CDR3 amino acids: CASRALDRGLGTEAFF. The CDR3 nucleotides are TGTGCCAGCAGGGCTCTGGACAGGGGGCTGGGGACTGAAGCTTTCTTT.